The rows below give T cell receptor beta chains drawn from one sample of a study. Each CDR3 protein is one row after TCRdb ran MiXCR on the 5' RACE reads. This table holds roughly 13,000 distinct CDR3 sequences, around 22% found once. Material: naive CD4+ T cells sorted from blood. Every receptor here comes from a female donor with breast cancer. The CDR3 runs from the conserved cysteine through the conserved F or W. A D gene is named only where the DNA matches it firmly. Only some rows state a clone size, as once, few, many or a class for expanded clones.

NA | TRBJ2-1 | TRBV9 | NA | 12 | CASSVGRNEQFF | TGTGCCAGCAGCGTAGGAAGGAATGAGCAGTTCTTC
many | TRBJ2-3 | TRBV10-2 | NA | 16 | CASTADSYPSGDTQYF | TGCGCCAGCACCGCGGACAGCTACCCTTCTGGAGATACGCAGTATTTT
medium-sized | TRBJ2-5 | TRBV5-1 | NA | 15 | CASSLSGGVRETQYF | TGCGCCAGCAGCTTGTCGGGCGGGGTGAGGGAGACCCAGTACTTC
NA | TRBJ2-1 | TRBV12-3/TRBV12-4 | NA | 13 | CASSWWEWNEQFF | TGTGCCAGCAGTTGGTGGGAGTGGAATGAGCAGTTCTTC
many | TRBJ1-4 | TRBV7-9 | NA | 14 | CASSPRRANEKLFF | TGTGCCAGCAGCCCCCGACGGGCTAATGAAAAACTGTTTTTT
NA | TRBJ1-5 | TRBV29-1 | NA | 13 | CSVVGAAGQSQHF | TGCAGCGTTGTAGGGGCCGCTGGACAGTCCCAGCATTTT
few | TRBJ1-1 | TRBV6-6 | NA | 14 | CASSYPGKNTEAFF | TGTGCCAGCAGTTACCCCGGAAAGAACACTGAAGCTTTCTTT
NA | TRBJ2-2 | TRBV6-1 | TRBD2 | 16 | CASSEIGTSVLGELFF | TGTGCCAGCAGCGAGATCGGGACTAGCGTTCTCGGGGAGCTGTTTTTT
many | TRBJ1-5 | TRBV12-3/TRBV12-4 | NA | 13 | CASSPTGLQPQHF | TGTGCCAGCAGCCCAACAGGGCTTCAGCCCCAGCATTTT
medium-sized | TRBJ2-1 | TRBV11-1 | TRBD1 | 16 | CASSLRRTGTYNEQFF | TGTGCCAGCAGCTTAAGGAGGACAGGGACCTACAATGAGCAGTTCTTC
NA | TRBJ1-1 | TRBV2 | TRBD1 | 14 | CASSGGGSNTEAFF | TGTGCCAGCAGTGGAGGGGGCTCCAACACTGAGGCTTTCTTT
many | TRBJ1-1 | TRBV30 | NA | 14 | CAWSVVVIPSRAFF | TGTGCCTGGAGTGTAGTTGTGATCCCATCCCGAGCTTTCTTT
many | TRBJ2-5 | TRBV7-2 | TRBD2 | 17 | CASSLVAPGRGEETQYF | TGTGCCAGCAGCTTAGTCGCTCCCGGGCGGGGGGAAGAGACCCAGTACTTC
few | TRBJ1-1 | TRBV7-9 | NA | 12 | CASSYGGVEAFF | TGTGCCAGCAGCTACGGGGGGGTTGAAGCTTTCTTT
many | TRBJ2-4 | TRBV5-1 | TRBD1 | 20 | CASSQRPGQGAVGGKNIQYF | TGCGCCAGCAGCCAACGTCCGGGACAGGGGGCTGTCGGTGGCAAAAACATTCAGTACTTC
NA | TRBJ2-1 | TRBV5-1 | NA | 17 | CASSLATARPSYNEQFF | TGCGCCAGCAGCTTGGCCACAGCCAGACCTTCCTACAATGAGCAGTTCTTC
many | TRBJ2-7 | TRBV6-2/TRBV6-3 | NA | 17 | CASRPSPGGGSSYEQYF | TGTGCCAGCAGACCCAGCCCTGGTGGGGGGAGCTCCTACGAGCAGTACTTC
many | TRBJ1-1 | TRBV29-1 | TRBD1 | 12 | CSVKQGRTEAFF | TGCAGCGTAAAACAGGGGAGGACTGAAGCTTTCTTT
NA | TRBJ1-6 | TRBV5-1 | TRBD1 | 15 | CASRSSQGYNSPLHF | TGCGCCAGCAGGTCCTCACAGGGGTATAATTCACCCCTCCACTTT
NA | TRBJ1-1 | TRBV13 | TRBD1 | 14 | CAGRPTGGGPEAFF | TGTGCCGGCAGACCTACAGGGGGGGGCCCTGAAGCTTTCTTT
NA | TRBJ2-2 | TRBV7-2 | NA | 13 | CASSLHPSGELFF | TGTGCCAGCAGCTTACACCCCTCCGGGGAGCTGTTTTTT
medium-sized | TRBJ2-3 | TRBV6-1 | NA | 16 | CASSEVRGKSSDTQYF | TGTGCCAGCAGTGAAGTACGAGGGAAGTCCAGCGATACGCAGTATTTT
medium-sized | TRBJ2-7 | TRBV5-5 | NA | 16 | CASSFWGQGGSYEQYF | TGTGCCAGCAGCTTCTGGGGGCAGGGCGGTTCCTACGAGCAGTACTTC
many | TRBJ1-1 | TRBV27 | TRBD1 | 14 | CASSRQGKGTEAFF | TGTGCCAGCAGTCGACAGGGGAAGGGCACTGAAGCTTTCTTT
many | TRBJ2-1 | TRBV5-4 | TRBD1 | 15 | CASSFRDRGYNEQFF | TGTGCCAGCAGCTTCCGGGACAGGGGATACAATGAGCAGTTCTTC
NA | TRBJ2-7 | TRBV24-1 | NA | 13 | CATNAIDRSEQYF | TGTGCCACCAATGCCATCGACAGGTCGGAGCAGTACTTC
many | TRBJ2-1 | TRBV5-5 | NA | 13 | CASSSRVDNEQFF | TGTGCCAGCAGCTCTCGCGTAGACAATGAGCAGTTCTTC
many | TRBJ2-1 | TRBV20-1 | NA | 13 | CSASLLQEAEQFF | TGCAGTGCTAGTTTGCTTCAGGAGGCTGAGCAGTTCTTC
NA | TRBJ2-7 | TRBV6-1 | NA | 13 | CASSESPPYEQYF | TGTGCCAGCAGTGAAAGCCCCCCCTACGAGCAGTACTTC
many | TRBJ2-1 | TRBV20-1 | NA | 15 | CSARDQVRFGNEQFF | TGCAGTGCTAGGGATCAGGTACGATTCGGGAATGAGCAGTTCTTC
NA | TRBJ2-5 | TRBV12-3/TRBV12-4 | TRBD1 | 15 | CACSCDRGPQETQYF | TGTGCCTGCAGTTGCGACAGGGGGCCTCAAGAGACCCAGTACTTC
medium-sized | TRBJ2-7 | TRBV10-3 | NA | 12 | CAISEASHEQYF | TGTGCCATCAGTGAGGCCTCTCACGAGCAGTACTTC
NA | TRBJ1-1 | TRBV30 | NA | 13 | CAWSKLEDTEAFF | TGTGCCTGGAGTAAATTGGAAGACACTGAAGCTTTCTTT
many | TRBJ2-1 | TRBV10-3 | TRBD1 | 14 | CAIKRQGPYNEQFF | TGTGCCATCAAGAGACAGGGACCCTACAATGAGCAGTTCTTC